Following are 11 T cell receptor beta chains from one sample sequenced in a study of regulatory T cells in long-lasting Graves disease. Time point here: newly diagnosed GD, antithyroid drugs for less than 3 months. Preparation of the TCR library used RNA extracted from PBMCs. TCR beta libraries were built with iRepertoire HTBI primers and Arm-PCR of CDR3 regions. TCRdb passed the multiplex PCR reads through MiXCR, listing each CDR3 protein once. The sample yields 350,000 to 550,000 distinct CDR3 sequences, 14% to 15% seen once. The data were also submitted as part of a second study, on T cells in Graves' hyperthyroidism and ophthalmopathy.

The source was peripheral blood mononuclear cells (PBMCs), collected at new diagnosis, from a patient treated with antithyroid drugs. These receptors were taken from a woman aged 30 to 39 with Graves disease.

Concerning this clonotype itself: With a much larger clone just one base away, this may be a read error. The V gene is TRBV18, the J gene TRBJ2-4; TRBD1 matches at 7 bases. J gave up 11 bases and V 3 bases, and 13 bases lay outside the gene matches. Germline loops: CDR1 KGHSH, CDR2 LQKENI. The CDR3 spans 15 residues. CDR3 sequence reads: CASSPSMDRLHVQYF. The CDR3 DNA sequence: TGTGCCAGCTCACCGTCGATGGACAGGCTACACGTTCAGTACTTC.

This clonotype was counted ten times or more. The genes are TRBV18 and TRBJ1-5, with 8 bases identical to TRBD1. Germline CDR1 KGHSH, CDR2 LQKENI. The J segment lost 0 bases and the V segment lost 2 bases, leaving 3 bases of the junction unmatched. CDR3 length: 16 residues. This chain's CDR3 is CASSPTGGGSNQPQHF. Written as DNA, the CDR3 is TGTGCCAGCTCACCAACAGGGGGAGGTAGCAATCAGCCCCAGCATTTT.

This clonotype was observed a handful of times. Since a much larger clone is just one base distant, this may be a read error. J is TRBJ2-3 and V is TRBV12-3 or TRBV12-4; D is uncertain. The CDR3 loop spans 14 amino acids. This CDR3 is CARSPDFPTDTQYF. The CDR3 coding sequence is TGTGCCCGCAGTCCTGATTTCCCCACAGATACGCAGTATTTT.

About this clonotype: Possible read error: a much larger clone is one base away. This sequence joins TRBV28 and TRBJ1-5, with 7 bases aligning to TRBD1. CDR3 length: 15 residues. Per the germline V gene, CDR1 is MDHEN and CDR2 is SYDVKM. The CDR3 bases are TGTGCCAGCAGAACCCGGACAGGAGTCTATCAGCCCCAGCAGTTT. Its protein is CASRTRTGVYQPQQF.

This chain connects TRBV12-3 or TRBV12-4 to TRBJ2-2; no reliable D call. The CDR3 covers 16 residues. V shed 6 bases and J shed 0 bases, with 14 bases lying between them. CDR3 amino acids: CASSPPTIANTGELFF. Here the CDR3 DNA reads TGTGCCAGCAGCCCCCCCACTATCGCGAACACCGGGGAGCTGTTTTTT.

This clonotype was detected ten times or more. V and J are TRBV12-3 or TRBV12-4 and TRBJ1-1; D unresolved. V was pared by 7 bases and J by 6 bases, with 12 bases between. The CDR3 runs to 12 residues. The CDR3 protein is CASTPGLSEAFF. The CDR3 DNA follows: TGTGCCAGCACTCCGGGGTTGTCTGAAGCTTTCTTT.

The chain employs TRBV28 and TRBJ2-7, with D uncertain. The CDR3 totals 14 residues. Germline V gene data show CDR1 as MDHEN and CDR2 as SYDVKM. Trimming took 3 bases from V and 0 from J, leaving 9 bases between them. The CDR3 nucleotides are TGTGCCAGCAGTTTTCGATCACCCTCCTACGAGCAGTACTTC. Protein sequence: CASSFRSPSYEQYF.

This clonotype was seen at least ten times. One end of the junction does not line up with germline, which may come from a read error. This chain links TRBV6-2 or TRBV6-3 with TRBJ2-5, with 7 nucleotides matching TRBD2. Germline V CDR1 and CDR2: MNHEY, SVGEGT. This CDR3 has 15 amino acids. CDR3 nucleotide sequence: TGTGCCAGCAGTTCAGCGGGATCGGGCTCAGAGACCCAGTGCTTC. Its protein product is CASSSAGSGSETQCF.

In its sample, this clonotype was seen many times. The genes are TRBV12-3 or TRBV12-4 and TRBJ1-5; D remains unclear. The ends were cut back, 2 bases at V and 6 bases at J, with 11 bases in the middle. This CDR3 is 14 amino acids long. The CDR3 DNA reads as TGTGCCAGCAGTTTAAACCCAATCGGTCAGCCCCAGCATTTT. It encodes CASSLNPIGQPQHF.

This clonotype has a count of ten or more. CDR3 residues: CASSLGGLRGANTEAFF. CDR3 DNA sequence: TGTGCCAGCAGTTTGGGGGGCTTACGGGGGGCTAACACTGAAGCTTTCTTT. The chain recombines TRBV27 with TRBJ1-1, with a possible D match to TRBD1 (6 bases). The CDR3 totals 17 residues. Germline V gene data show CDR1 as MNHEY and CDR2 as SMNVEV (reference sequence). The V end lost 3 bases, the J end lost 2 bases, and 19 bases lay between the germline ends.

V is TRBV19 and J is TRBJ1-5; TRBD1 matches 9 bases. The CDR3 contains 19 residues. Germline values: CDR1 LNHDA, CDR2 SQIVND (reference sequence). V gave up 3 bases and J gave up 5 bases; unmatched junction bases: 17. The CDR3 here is CASSISGTGLSQAHQPQHF. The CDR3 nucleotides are TGTGCCAGTAGTATCTCCGGGACAGGGTTGTCCCAAGCACATCAGCCCCAGCATTTT.